This T cell receptor (beta chain) emerged from a study of vaccination effects on CD4 cells after COVID-19. Antigen-specific CD4+ T cells were expanded (with viral peptide pools) by the ViraFEST assay ahead of sequencing. At the end of more than 8 days of culture, CD4+ T cells were isolated. PCR confirmed that the person was infected with SARS-CoV-2 between March and December 2020. PBMC were cultured at under 2.5 million per well with 9.5 to 10 IU/ml IL-2 and 9.5 to 10 ug/ml peptides. Profiling relied on immunoSEQ multiplex PCR, and the TCRdb table lists in-frame clones only, not all of them. The top ten hold about 16% of the sample, which has about 27,000 clones, 70% to 80% seen once. In the case of this clone: Its target is unknown.

V was shortened by 1 base and J by 9 bases, with 23 bases between the two germline ends. The CDR3 totals 17 residues. Per the germline V gene, CDR1 is KGHDR and CDR2 is SFDVKD. Study conclusions and caveats: Spike-reactive clones present post-vaccine in convalescents were predominantly new vaccine-induced clones.

This TCR was recovered from a human donor who had a prior SARS-CoV-2 infection. The sequenced sample was CD4+ T cells from PBMCs cultured with HCoV-NL63 spike peptides, obtained before COVID-19 vaccination. The chain is built from TRBV24-1 and TRBJ1-1; a weak D match, TRBD1 (5 bases). The CDR3 reads CATSDFSSVGGLLKAFF. In DNA form, the CDR3 reads TGTGCCACCAGTGATTTCTCCTCCGTTGGGGGGTTACTGAAAGCTTTCTTT.